The 11 T cell receptor beta chains below were found in one sample sequenced in a study of T cell repertoires in cytomegalovirus infection. MiXCR was run by TCRdb on the reads, yielding one entry per CDR3 protein. Here the sample spans 150,000 to 190,000 distinct CDR3 sequences, around 20% being singletons. The sequenced material came from PBMCs. These receptors were collected from a human donor in good health (CMV status not recorded). Some clones in this sample may be carry-over from other donors' samples.

The rearrangement joins TRBV25-1 to TRBJ1-1; D is ambiguous. The CDR3 spans 13 residues. Trimming removed 1 base at V and 6 bases at J, with 9 bases between. Germline lookup yields CDR1 MGHDK and CDR2 SYGVNS. Here the CDR3 reads CASSESFSAEAFF. The CDR3 DNA sequence: TGTGCCAGCAGTGAATCGTTCTCAGCTGAAGCTTTCTTT.

This clonotype was observed at least ten times. This sequence joins TRBV7-3 and TRBJ2-3; TRBD2 aligns across 9 bases. Germline loops: CDR1 SGHTA, CDR2 FQGTGA. Unmatched junction bases numbered 5, after V lost 5 bases and J lost 5 bases. The CDR3 covers 14 residues. In nucleotides, the CDR3 is TGTGCCAGCAGCAGAGCGGGGGGTCGAGATACGCAGTATTTT. Protein: CASSRAGGRDTQYF.

On this clonotype itself: A much larger clone differs from this one at a single base, so this may be a read error. The chain links TRBV7-8 to TRBJ1-5; 7 positions match TRBD1. This CDR3 is built from 16 residues. The germline CDR1 and CDR2 sequences are SGHVS and FQNEAQ. The CDR3 DNA is TGTTCCAGCAGCTTAGGGGGACAGTATAGCAATCAGCCCCAGCATTTT. Translating gives CSSSLGGQYSNQPQHF.

The rearrangement uses TRBV20-1 and TRBJ2-7; TRBD2 matches at 11 bases. The CDR3 is made up of 12 amino acids. The junction had 4 bases not matched to a gene; V was cut back by 7 bases and J by 5 bases. Germline V gene data show CDR1 as DFQATT and CDR2 as SNEGSKA (reference sequence). As DNA, the CDR3 is TGCAGTGTTCTAGCGGGAGGCAACGAGCAGTACTTC. This sequence encodes CSVLAGGNEQYF.

As for this clonotype: No DNA is shown, since the ends of the CDR3 on it are uncertain; the CDR3 is the one TCRdb lists. This chain links TRBV12-3 or TRBV12-4 with TRBJ1-2; TRBD1 reflects the table's D call only, with no check against the DNA. The CDR3 spans 16 residues, counting both ends. The CDR3 sequence is CASSSFLAGTHYGYTF.

This clonotype has more than one count but fewer than ten. The chain is built from TRBV18 and TRBJ1-5; D call uncertain. V shed 2 bases and J shed 4 bases, with 15 bases lying between them. This CDR3 has 16 residues. The germline CDR1 and CDR2 sequences are KGHSH and LQKENI. The CDR3 DNA is TGTGCCAGCTCACCATCGGTGGGAGACAAAAATCAGCCCCAGCATTTT. Its protein is CASSPSVGDKNQPQHF.

This clonotype was seen a few times. The V and J genes are TRBV2 and TRBJ1-1; tentative D call: TRBD1 (5 bases). Germline V gene data show CDR1 as SNHLY and CDR2 as FYNNEI. This CDR3 has 13 residues. Trimming stripped 7 bases from V and 3 bases from J, with 12 bases between. Here the CDR3 DNA reads TGTGCCAGCAAGGACACCAGGGACACTGAAGCTTTCTTT. This translates into CASKDTRDTEAFF.

The chain has TRBV6-5 and TRBJ1-1, with 8 bases that match TRBD1. CDR3 length: 16 residues. V was pared by 6 bases and J by 0 bases, with 9 bases of the junction left unmatched. Germline loops: CDR1 MNHEY, CDR2 SVGAGI. The CDR3 bases are TGTGCCAGCAGGCCCGAGACAGGGGATTTGAACACTGAAGCTTTCTTT. Residues: CASRPETGDLNTEAFF.

V and J are TRBV25-1 and TRBJ1-5, with D perhaps TRBD1 (5 bases). The germline gives CDR1 MGHDK, CDR2 SYGVNS. The CDR3 length is 14 residues. V was trimmed by 3 bases and J by 6 bases, leaving 12 bases between them. The CDR3 sequence is CASSDSGGSQPQHF. CDR3 sequence (DNA): TGTGCCAGCAGTGATTCTGGGGGGAGTCAGCCCCAGCATTTT.

This clonotype was seen ten or more times. The chain couples TRBV2 to TRBJ1-2; TRBD1 agrees at 8 bases. V gave up 2 bases and J gave up 2 bases; unmatched junction bases: 4. Germline values: CDR1 SNHLY, CDR2 FYNNEI. The CDR3 runs 15 residues. For the CDR3, the DNA is TGTGCCAGCAGTGAATACGGGACAGGAAACTATGGCTACACCTTC. It translates to CASSEYGTGNYGYTF. Full variable domain (outside the CDR3, taken from reference TRBV2 and TRBJ1-2): EPEVTQTPSHQVTQMGQEVILRCVPISNHLYFYWYRQILGQKVEFLVSFYNNEISEKSEIFDDQFSVERPDGSNFTLKIRSTKLEDSAMYFCASSEYGTGNYGYTFGSGTRLTVV.

Ten or more counts support this clonotype. The rearrangement uses TRBV7-2 and TRBJ2-5; possible D gene TRBD2, 7 bases. Germline CDR1 is SGHTA and CDR2 is FQGNSA. This CDR3 has 14 residues. V lost 3 bases, J lost 1 base, and 9 bases lay in between. This chain's CDR3 is CASSLGGPQETQYF. CDR3 in DNA: TGTGCCAGCAGCTTGGGGGGGCCCCAAGAGACCCAGTACTTC.